Listed below are T cell receptor beta chains from one sample, sequenced in a study of CD8+CD57+ T cells in acquired aplastic anemia. One entry per CDR3 protein results from TCRdb running MiXCR on the reads. The table has approximately 200,000 distinct CDR3 sequences, over 60% seen once. The sample taken for sequencing was sorted CD4+, CD8+, or CD8+CD57+ T cells (not recorded which) from PBMCs. The receptors were gathered from a human donor with severe aplastic anemia or a healthy control (not recorded which). CDR3s include the opening cysteine and the closing phenylalanine or tryptophan. The order of the fields is J gene, D gene, V gene, clone size, CDR3 DNA, CDR3 protein. D genes are given only for firm matches. A row's size may be missing; if present it is once, few, many or a size class.

>TRBJ1-2|NA|TRBV24-1|NA
TGTGCCACCAGTGACCCCACAGACTCTTATGGCTACACCTTC
CATSDPTDSYGYTF
>TRBJ1-4|NA|TRBV2|NA
TGTGCCAGCCAAGGGATGGTAAATGAAAAACTGTTTTTT
CASQGMVNEKLFF
>TRBJ2-2|TRBD1|TRBV2|NA
TGTGCCAGCAGTCCGGACAGGGGGCCCACCGGGGAGCTGTTTTTT
CASSPDRGPTGELFF
>TRBJ2-7|NA|TRBV5-4|NA
TGTGCCAGCAGCTCAGAGCGAGGCCCCTACGAGCAGTACTTC
CASSSERGPYEQYF
>TRBJ1-2|NA|TRBV6-2/TRBV6-3|NA
TGTGCCAGCACCGACGGGGGAACAGCGCGTGGCTACACCTTC
CASTDGGTARGYTF
>TRBJ2-1|NA|TRBV9|NA
TGTGCCAGCAGCGGTGGATGGGATGAGCAGTTCTTC
CASSGGWDEQFF
>TRBJ1-2|TRBD1|TRBV7-9|many
TGTGCCAGCAGCCGATTTTCCGACAGGGGTAACTATGGCTACACCTTC
CASSRFSDRGNYGYTF
>TRBJ2-3|NA|TRBV5-6|NA
TGTGCCAGCAGCTTTGGTGGGGGCATACCTTATGAGCAGTATTTT
CASSFGGGIPYEQYF
>TRBJ1-6|NA|TRBV7-3|few
TGTGCCAGCAGCTTAATGTACGTCGGTTCACCCCTCCACTTT
CASSLMYVGSPLHF
>TRBJ2-7|NA|TRBV6-5|many
TGTGCCAGCAGTTACAAGAAAGGCGAATATCACGAGCAGTACTTC
CASSYKKGEYHEQYF
>TRBJ2-5|TRBD2|TRBV20-1|many
TGCAGTGCTAGAGAAAGGGGGACTAGCATCCAGACCCAGTACTTC
CSARERGTSIQTQYF
>TRBJ2-1|NA|TRBV20-1|NA
TGCAGTGCTAGTACCCTCCGCCGCAATGAGCAGTTCTTC
CSASTLRRNEQFF
>TRBJ2-7|TRBD1|TRBV7-2|NA
TGTGCCAGCAGTTTATCGACAGGGGGCACTTCCTACGAGCAGTACTTC
CASSLSTGGTSYEQYF
>TRBJ2-7|NA|TRBV7-3|few
TGTGCCAGCGCTCGAGACGGCGGCGAGCAGTACTTC
CASARDGGEQYF
>TRBJ2-3|NA|TRBV6-4|NA
TGTGCCAGCAGGATGGCCCCAGACCCAAGAGATACGCAGTATTTT
CASRMAPDPRDTQYF
>TRBJ2-2|NA|TRBV20-1|NA
TGCAGTGCTAGAGTAATGGGGAACGGGGAGCTGTTTTTT
CSARVMGNGELFF
>TRBJ1-3|NA|TRBV7-3|few
TGTGCCAGCAGCGCCCAACAGGGTGGAGGAAACACCATATATTTT
CASSAQQGGGNTIYF
>TRBJ2-3|TRBD2|TRBV6-2/TRBV6-3|many
TGTGCCAGCAGGCCACTAGCGGGGGCAGATACGCAGTATTTT
CASRPLAGADTQYF
>TRBJ1-5|NA|TRBV10-3|NA
TGTGCCATCAGTGAAGGGGGATACTTCCAGCCCCAGCATTTT
CAISEGGYFQPQHF
>TRBJ2-1|NA|TRBV7-6|NA
TGTGCCAGCAGCTTAATGGGGGCGGACACTGAGCAGTTCTTC
CASSLMGADTEQFF
>TRBJ1-2|NA|TRBV5-4|NA
TGTGCCAGCAACGGAGGGACTAGCGGGGGGAACACCTTC
CASNGGTSGGNTF
>TRBJ2-3|NA|TRBV7-9|NA
TGTGCCAGCAGCTACGCACAGGGCCGGGATACGCAGTATTTT
CASSYAQGRDTQYF
>TRBJ2-1|TRBD2|TRBV20-1|NA
TGCAGTGCTAGCGGGGGGGCCTCCTACAATGAGCAGTTCTTC
CSASGGASYNEQFF
>TRBJ2-7|TRBD1|TRBV25-1|NA
TGTGCTAGAGACCCCTTGGGACAGCGAATCTACGAGCAGTACTTC
CARDPLGQRIYEQYF
>TRBJ2-3|TRBD2|TRBV7-2|NA
TGTGCCAGCAGCGTCCCACCCAGGGCGGGAGGACGCACAGATACGCAGTATTTT
CASSVPPRAGGRTDTQYF
>TRBJ2-3|NA|TRBV24-1|few
TGTGCCACCAGTGATTTCAGTGATACGCAGTATTTT
CATSDFSDTQYF
>TRBJ2-3|TRBD2|TRBV20-1|NA
TGCAGTGCTAGAGATCTGGGGAGGGGAGGGACAGATACGCAGTATTTT
CSARDLGRGGTDTQYF
>TRBJ2-7|TRBD2|TRBV7-2|few
TGTGCCAGCAGCTTACTTAGCGGGGGGATCAACGAGCAGTACTTC
CASSLLSGGINEQYF
>TRBJ2-7|TRBD1|TRBV19|NA
TGTGCCAGTAGCCATCAGGGGACAGTCTACGAGCAGTACTTC
CASSHQGTVYEQYF
>TRBJ1-1|NA|TRBV6-5|medium-sized
TGTGCCAGCAGTCGGGACATCGCAACAGGCACTGAAGCTTTCTTT
CASSRDIATGTEAFF
>TRBJ1-1|NA|TRBV14|NA
TGTGCCAGCAGCCATAATGGGCCTAACACTGAAGCTTTCTTT
CASSHNGPNTEAFF
>TRBJ2-7|NA|TRBV7-6|NA
TGTGCCAGCAGCTTAGCGGGGAGTGGGGCCTACGAGCAGTACTTC
CASSLAGSGAYEQYF
>TRBJ2-3|NA|TRBV29-1|NA
TGCAGCGTTGACCGGGCAACCACAGATACGCAGTATTTT
CSVDRATTDTQYF
>TRBJ1-5|NA|TRBV29-1|NA
TGCAGCGTTGCTTGGGGGGTCAATCAGCCCCAGCATTTT
CSVAWGVNQPQHF
>TRBJ1-2|NA|TRBV11-2|many
TGTGCCAGCAGCTTAGTGCGGGGGGCGGGTGGCTACACCTTC
CASSLVRGAGGYTF
>TRBJ1-6|NA|TRBV20-1|many
TGCAGTGCTCCTCCCCGGGACCAATCTTCTAACTCCTATAATTCACCCCTCCACTTT
CSAPPRDQSSNSYNSPLHF
>TRBJ2-7|TRBD1|TRBV7-9|NA
TGTGCCAGCAGCTTGTACAGGGGGCGCGAGCAGTACTTC
CASSLYRGREQYF
>TRBJ1-5|NA|TRBV2|NA
TGTGCCAGCAGTGACGGGCTAGATCAGCCCCAGCATTTT
CASSDGLDQPQHF
>TRBJ1-5|NA|TRBV27|NA
TGTGCCAGCAGAGATGGTGGAAGCAATCGGCCCCAGCATTTT
CASRDGGSNRPQHF
>TRBJ1-2|NA|TRBV20-1|many
TGCAGTGCTCCAAGGGGAGGACAGCTGACAGACAACTATGGCTACACCTTC
CSAPRGGQLTDNYGYTF
>TRBJ2-3|NA|TRBV7-9|NA
TGTGCTAGCAGCTTAAACCCCTCAGATACGCAGTATTTT
CASSLNPSDTQYF
>TRBJ2-3|TRBD1|TRBV25-1|NA
TGTGCCAGCAGTGAATTCACCGGGACAGGGGATGGCGCAGATACGCAGTATTTT
CASSEFTGTGDGADTQYF
>TRBJ1-2|NA|TRBV7-9|NA
TGTGCCAGCAGCTTGCGGGGTGGCTACACCTTC
CASSLRGGYTF
>TRBJ1-5|NA|TRBV12-3/TRBV12-4|NA
TGTGCCAGCAGTTTAACCCAGCAGCCCCAGCATTTT
CASSLTQQPQHF
>TRBJ2-7|NA|TRBV19|once
TGTGCCAGTAAAGGGACACTCTCCTACGAGCAGTACTTC
CASKGTLSYEQYF
>TRBJ1-6|NA|TRBV7-9|NA
TGTGCCAGCAGCCCCACGCGAGGGTCACCCCTCCACTTT
CASSPTRGSPLHF
>TRBJ1-1|NA|TRBV7-2|NA
TGTGCCAGCAGTAAGTCAGGGGTTACTGAAGCTTTCTTT
CASSKSGVTEAFF
>TRBJ2-7|NA|TRBV7-3|NA
TGCGCCAGCAGCCAAACAGTTACCTACGAGCAGTACTTC
CASSQTVTYEQYF
>TRBJ1-1|NA|TRBV6-2/TRBV6-3|once
TGTGCCAGCAGTTCTAGGGGCTGGGAAGCTTTCTTT
CASSSRGWEAFF
>TRBJ1-4|NA|TRBV7-9|NA
TGTGCCAGCAGCCTCCGGGACAATCACCGCCGGGAGACGGAAAAACTGTTTTTT
CASSLRDNHRRETEKLFF
>TRBJ1-1|NA|TRBV7-3|few
TGTGCCAGCAGCTCCAAACGGGTGAACACTGAAGCTTTCTTT
CASSSKRVNTEAFF
>TRBJ2-3|NA|TRBV4-3|NA
TGCGCCAGCAGCCAAGGTGGTAGAGGTAGCACAGATACGCAGTATTTT
CASSQGGRGSTDTQYF
>TRBJ1-1|NA|TRBV14|many
TGTGCCAGCAATAAAGAGGGTAGTCACACTGAAGCTTTCTTT
CASNKEGSHTEAFF
>TRBJ1-1|NA|TRBV15|NA
TGTGCCACCAGCGAGGCGCCGGACACTGAAGCTTTCTTT
CATSEAPDTEAFF
>TRBJ2-5|NA|TRBV7-9|few
TGTGCCAGCAGCTTAGGAGAGCTGGGAATGGAGACCCAGTACTTC
CASSLGELGMETQYF
>TRBJ1-1|NA|TRBV7-9|many
TGTGCCAGCAGGGGGCTGAACACTGAAGCTTTCTTT
CASRGLNTEAFF
>TRBJ1-1|TRBD1|TRBV7-2|NA
TGTGCCAGCAGCTTAGCGTTCGGGACAGGGGGCACTGAAGCTTTCTTT
CASSLAFGTGGTEAFF
>TRBJ1-2|NA|TRBV20-1|NA
TGCAGTGCCAAAGGGCCCGCCTCTTTATATGGCTACACCTTC
CSAKGPASLYGYTF
>TRBJ2-2|NA|TRBV29-1|many
TGCAGCGTTGCTGGAGCGGGTCCCACCGGGGAGCTGTTTTTT
CSVAGAGPTGELFF
>TRBJ1-2|NA|TRBV2|once
TGTGCCAGCAGTGAAGCGCAGGTACGAGGTGGCTACACCTTC
CASSEAQVRGGYTF